The 13 T cell receptor beta chains in this list originate from one sample, sequenced in a study of blood T cell repertoires in COVID-19. Assay used: immunoSEQ multiplex PCR; TCRdb lists only in-frame clones, some missing. The data contain a few hundred thousand clones, more than 80% of them singletons. The sample consisted of peripheral blood. The receptors derive from a woman in her fifties or sixties with COVID-19, enrolled during active disease.

The gene calls are TRBV6-2 or TRBV6-3 and TRBJ2-7, with 7 bases identical to TRBD1. Trimming removed 3 bases from V and 4 bases from J; junction bases left unmatched: 15. Germline V CDR1 and CDR2: MNHEY, SVGEGT. The CDR3 is 17 residues long. This chain's CDR3 is CASSYPTDRRTWYEQYF. The CDR3 nucleotides read TGTGCCAGCAGTTATCCGACGGACAGGAGAACCTGGTACGAGCAGTACTTC.

The chain carries TRBV14 and TRBJ1-1; 7 bases line up with TRBD1. After removal of 1 base from V and 1 base from J, the junction contained 6 bases not matched to a gene. The CDR3 loop spans 16 amino acids. CDR1 SGHDN and CDR2 FVKESK come from the germline V gene. DNA for the CDR3: TGTGCCAGCAGCCAAGGGGCAGGGGGAGCGAACACTGAAGCTTTCTTT. It encodes CASSQGAGGANTEAFF.

The chain recombines TRBV6-5 with TRBJ2-5; 9 bases fit TRBD2. The germline V gene encodes CDR1 MNHEY and CDR2 SVGAGI. The CDR3 contains 14 residues. V gave up 5 bases and J gave up 7 bases; unmatched junction bases: 8. The CDR3 coding sequence is TGTGCCAGCAGTCCCTCTAGCGGGGAAAGGACCCAGTACTTC. This gives the protein CASSPSSGERTQYF.

The chain uses TRBV6-5 and TRBJ1-1, with TRBD1 matching 9 bases. Germline assignment: CDR1 MNHEY and CDR2 SVGAGI. The length of the CDR3 is 14 residues. J was trimmed by 10 bases and V by 6 bases; bases with no gene match: 12. The CDR3 DNA is TGTGCCAGCAGCCCCCGGGACAGGGTCAGCTCAGCTTTCTTT. Translating it yields CASSPRDRVSSAFF.

The chain recombines TRBV4-1 with TRBJ2-7; D possibly corresponds to TRBD2 (6 bases). The CDR3 has 16 amino acids. The V and J ends lost 3 bases and 0 bases respectively, with 15 bases between them. Germline loops: CDR1 MGHRA, CDR2 YSYEKL. Written as DNA, the CDR3 is TGCGCCAGCAGCCAGGAGGGAGGAGCGACCTCCTACGAGCAGTACTTC. Protein: CASSQEGGATSYEQYF.

This chain joins TRBV6-2 or TRBV6-3 and TRBJ2-7; perhaps TRBD1 as D (7 bases). The CDR3 totals 21 residues. Between the trimmed V and J ends, which lost 5 bases and 2 bases, there was a span of 34 bases. CDR1 is MNHEY and CDR2 is SVGEGT in the germline V gene. CDR3: CASSRMGQLTRKRVETYEQYF. CDR3 sequence (DNA): TGTGCCAGCAGTCGGATGGGACAGCTGACTAGAAAGCGGGTAGAAACCTACGAGCAGTACTTC.

The V and J genes are TRBV11-2 and TRBJ1-6; D gene unclear. The CDR3 has 14 residues. Per the germline V gene, CDR1 is SGHAT and CDR2 is FQNNGV. V lost 3 bases and J lost 8, with 11 bases in between. CDR3 residues: CASSFTPGDSPLHF. CDR3 in DNA: TGTGCCAGCAGCTTTACGCCCGGGGATTCACCCCTCCACTTT.

This clone was counted between two and nine times. This rearrangement joins TRBV25-1 to TRBJ2-1; 11 nucleotides align to TRBD2. Germline loops: CDR1 MGHDK, CDR2 SYGVNS. This CDR3 is 13 amino acids long. Trimming removed 3 bases from V and 12 bases from J; junction bases left unmatched: 4. The CDR3 protein is CASSDRLAGMQFF. CDR3 coding DNA: TGTGCCAGCAGTGACAGACTAGCGGGAATGCAGTTCTTC.

The chain combines TRBV18 with TRBJ2-1, with 9 bases identical to TRBD1. Trimming cost V 0 bases and J 8 bases; bases outside gene matches: 23. Germline CDR1 reads KGHSH; CDR2 reads LQKENI. The CDR3 spans 21 residues. The CDR3 coding sequence is TGTGCCAGCTCACCACCGGTACGGGACAGGGTTCCCCCAGGACGATTCGATGAGCAGTTCTTC. Its translation is CASSPPVRDRVPPGRFDEQFF. Based on the CDR3 plus reference TRBV18 and TRBJ2-1, the full variable domain is NAGVMQNPRHLVRRRGQEARLRCSPMKGHSHVYWYRQLPEEGLKFMVYLQKENIIDESGMPKERFSAEFPKEGPSILRIQQVVRGDSAAYFCASSPPVRDRVPPGRFDEQFFGPGTRLTVL.

The J gene is TRBJ2-3, the V gene TRBV5-1; 9 nucleotides align to TRBD2. The germline CDR1 and CDR2 sequences are SGHRS and YFSETQ. The length of the CDR3 is 14 residues. V shed 2 bases, J shed 4 bases, and the junction held 2 bases outside the gene matches. The CDR3: CASSFRLAADTQYF. The CDR3 nucleotides read TGCGCCAGCAGCTTCCGACTAGCGGCAGATACGCAGTATTTT. Supplemented by reference TRBV5-1 and TRBJ2-3, the full variable domain reads KAGVTQTPRYLIKTRGQQVTLSCSPISGHRSVSWYQQTPGQGLQFLFEYFSETQRNKGNFPGRFSGRQFSNSRSEMNVSTLELGDSALYLCASSFRLAADTQYFGPGTRLTVL.

The chain recombines TRBV5-4 with TRBJ2-4, with D perhaps matching TRBD1 (7 bases). The germline CDR1 and CDR2 sequences are SGHNT and YYREEE (reference sequence). V was cut by 0 bases and J by 6 bases, with 10 bases left in between. This CDR3 region has 14 residues. The CDR3 loop is CASSLAGGLNIQYF. CDR3 sequence (DNA): TGTGCCAGCAGCTTGGCAGGGGGGTTAAACATTCAGTACTTC.

This clone was seen only once. The chain couples TRBV15 to TRBJ2-7, with 7 bases that match TRBD2. CDR3 length: 15 amino acids. The germline gives CDR1 LNHNV, CDR2 YYDKDF (reference sequence). J lost 0 bases, V lost 0 bases, and 2 bases had no gene match. CDR3 protein: CATSRESGDSYEQYF. DNA of the CDR3: TGTGCCACCAGCAGAGAGAGCGGGGACTCCTACGAGCAGTACTTC.

The chain recombines TRBV9 with TRBJ2-1; 9 bases align to TRBD2. Germline V gene sequence: CDR1 SGDLS, CDR2 YYNGEE. With V trimmed by 6 bases and J by 2 bases, 3 bases remained unmatched. The CDR3 has 14 residues. The CDR3 DNA follows: TGTGCCAGCAATGGCGGGAGGGCCTACAATGAGCAGTTCTTC. Encoded protein: CASNGGRAYNEQFF.